The 24 T cell receptor beta chains below come from one sample, sequenced in a study of blood T cell repertoires in COVID-19. Method: immunoSEQ multiplex PCR; TCRdb's copy keeps in-frame clones and lacks some. The data contain 95,000 to 150,000 clones, about four fifths of them singletons. Material for sequencing was PBMCs or T cells enriched from blood (not recorded which). The receptors were gathered from a woman between 25 and 40 years old who had recovered from COVID-19.

The chain recombines TRBV4-3 with TRBJ1-2, with 12 bases lining up with TRBD1. The CDR3 spans 15 residues. Trimming cost V 5 bases and J 6 bases; bases outside gene matches: 7. Germline loops: CDR1 LGHNA, CDR2 YSLEER. CDR3 sequence: CASSSPGTGGHGYTF. The CDR3 coding sequence is TGCGCCAGCAGCTCACCCGGGACAGGGGGCCATGGCTACACCTTC.

The rearrangement joins TRBV6-5 to TRBJ2-1; 7 bases line up with TRBD1. V was clipped by 6 bases and J by 5 bases; unmatched bases: 4. This CDR3 spans 13 amino acids. CDR1 and CDR2 from the germline V gene are MNHEY and SVGAGI. CDR3 nucleotide sequence: TGTGCCAGCAGGCGGACAGGAAACAATGAGCAGTTCTTC. It encodes CASRRTGNNEQFF.

The gene calls are TRBV28 and TRBJ1-5, with D possibly matching TRBD1 (5 bases). This CDR3 has 13 residues. Trimming stripped 3 bases from V and 6 bases from J, with 9 bases between. In germline, CDR1 is MDHEN, CDR2 SYDVKM. As DNA, the CDR3 is TGTGCCAGCAGTTTGGCGGGGCGTCAGCCCCAGCATTTT. The encoded protein is CASSLAGRQPQHF. The full variable domain, rest sourced from reference TRBV28 and TRBJ1-5, is DVKVTQSSRYLVKRTGEKVFLECVQDMDHENMFWYRQDPGLGLRLIYFSYDVKMKEKGDIPEGYSVSREKKERFSLILESASTNQTSMYLCASSLAGRQPQHFGDGTRLSIL.

V gene TRBV29-1 combines with J gene TRBJ2-1; possible D gene TRBD2, 6 bases. This CDR3 spans 12 amino acids. V lost 3 bases and J 8 bases, leaving 11 bases between the germline ends. Germline loops: CDR1 SQVTM, CDR2 ANQGSEA. In DNA, the CDR3 is TGCAGCGTTGAGTGGAAGCGGGATGAGCAGTTCTTC. The encoded protein is CSVEWKRDEQFF.

The chain combines TRBV29-1 with TRBJ1-2; TRBD1 agrees at 7 bases. Germline V CDR1 and CDR2: SQVTM, ANQGSEA. V lost 4 bases and J lost 8; bases outside the gene matches: 13. CDR3 size: 14 residues. The CDR3 DNA follows: TGCAGCGTTGGGAGGGGGCTTGGAGGCTCAGGCTACACCTTC. Translating gives CSVGRGLGGSGYTF.

The CDR3 DNA sequence: TGTGCCAGCAGCCAAGATAAGGCGGGATTATACAATGAGCAGTTCTTC. Residues: CASSQDKAGLYNEQFF. V usage is TRBV3-1 (or the pseudogene TRBV3-2) and J usage is TRBJ2-1; weak D call: TRBD2 (6 bases). Germline V gene sequence: CDR1 LGHDT, CDR2 YNNKEL (reference sequence). The CDR3 contains 16 residues. Trimming removed 0 bases from V and 4 bases from J, with 13 bases in between.

In this sample, this clone turned up a few times. CDR3 coding DNA: TGTGCCAGCAGCTTAGATCGTTCCCCTAAGAATGAGCAGTTCTTC. Encoded protein: CASSLDRSPKNEQFF. V usage is TRBV11-2 and J usage is TRBJ2-1, with unresolved D. The V and J ends lost 0 bases and 7 bases respectively, with 13 bases between them. Germline V gives CDR1 SGHAT, CDR2 FQNNGV. This CDR3 has 15 residues.

This chain connects TRBV16 to TRBJ2-1; D unresolved. V was clipped by 2 bases and J by 0 bases, with 8 bases between them. This CDR3 is built from 15 residues. CDR1 and CDR2 from the germline V gene are KGHSY and FQNENV. In nucleotides, the CDR3 is TGTGCCAGCAGCCAAACTCGGAGCTCCTACAATGAGCAGTTCTTC. Translating it yields CASSQTRSSYNEQFF.

V is TRBV2 and J is TRBJ1-5; the match to TRBD1 covers 7 bases. The CDR3 loop spans 17 amino acids. V dropped 3 bases and J dropped 0; count of bases not matched to a gene: 8. The V gene's germline CDR1 is SNHLY and CDR2 FYNNEI. As DNA, the CDR3 is TGTGCCAGCAGTGAGGCAGGGGGATACTATAGCAATCAGCCCCAGCATTTT. Translated, it gives CASSEAGGYYSNQPQHF.

The rearrangement joins TRBV5-4 to TRBJ2-3; 7 bases are shared with TRBD2. CDR1 is SGHNT and CDR2 is YYREEE in the germline V gene (reference sequence). The V segment lost 0 bases and the J segment 2 bases; nucleotides outside the gene matches: 3. CDR3 size: 15 residues. The CDR3 sequence: CASSLGREITDTQYF. DNA for the CDR3: TGTGCCAGCAGCTTGGGGCGGGAGATCACAGATACGCAGTATTTT.

This rearrangement joins TRBV28 to TRBJ2-2; D not resolved. Germline CDR1 is MDHEN and CDR2 is SYDVKM. V lost 1 base and J 9 bases, leaving 6 bases between the germline ends. The CDR3 totals 12 residues. The CDR3 is CASSLSRWELFF. The CDR3 DNA is TGTGCCAGCAGTTTATCTAGATGGGAGCTGTTTTTT.

The chain combines TRBV21-1 with TRBJ2-3; the tabulated D call, TRBD2, remains unverified against the DNA. TRBV21-1 is a pseudogene segment. The CDR3 is made up of 12 amino acids. The CDR3, as DNA: TGTGCCAGCAGCAAAGGCGCAGATACGCAGTATTTT. It codes for CASSKGADTQYF.

The J gene is TRBJ2-7, the V gene TRBV19, with 9 bases that match TRBD1. Germline V CDR1 and CDR2: LNHDA, SQIVND (reference sequence). Trimming took 5 bases from V and 1 from J; bases not matched to a gene: 3. This CDR3 is built from 14 residues. The CDR3 sequence is CASSAGTGSYEQYF. The CDR3 DNA reads TGTGCCAGTAGTGCCGGGACAGGGTCCTACGAGCAGTACTTC.

The chain has TRBV7-2 and TRBJ1-6; 10 bases are shared with TRBD1. The CDR3 sequence is 17 residues long. Looked up from germline, CDR1 is SGHTA and CDR2 is FQGNSA. The V gene end was trimmed by 1 base and the J gene end by 3 bases; junction bases not matched to a gene: 3. CDR3 in DNA: TGTGCCAGCAGCTTAGTCGGGACAGGGGACTATAATTCACCCCTCCACTTT. Protein sequence: CASSLVGTGDYNSPLHF.

This chain uses TRBV30 with TRBJ1-5, with D maybe TRBD1 (5 bases). The CDR3 runs to 15 residues. V was shortened by 3 bases and J by 3 bases, with 15 bases between the two germline ends. Germline CDR1 GTSNPN, CDR2 SVGIG (reference sequence). CDR3 loop: CAWRRGEQVNQPQHF. DNA of the CDR3: TGTGCCTGGAGAAGAGGTGAACAGGTCAATCAGCCCCAGCATTTT. The full variable domain, with the rest looked up from reference TRBV30 and TRBJ1-5, is SQTIHQWPATLVQPVGSPLSLECTVEGTSNPNLYWYRQAAGRGLQLLFYSVGIGQISSEVPQNLSASRPQDRQFILSSKKLLLSDSGFYLCAWRRGEQVNQPQHFGDGTRLSIL.

This clone was observed a single time. The rearrangement uses TRBV2 and TRBJ2-5, with 11 positions matching TRBD2. The ends lost 1 base at V and 3 bases at J; junction bases unmatched: 1. CDR1 is SNHLY, CDR2 FYNNEI, per germline. The CDR3 runs 15 residues. In DNA form, the CDR3 reads TGTGCCAGCAGTGAAGAGGGACTAGCGGAAGAGACCCAGTACTTC. This gives the protein CASSEEGLAEETQYF.

The chain uses TRBV24-1 and TRBJ1-4; 7 nucleotides match TRBD1. Germline V gene data show CDR1 as KGHDR and CDR2 as SFDVKD. J lost 4 bases, V lost 10 bases, and 5 bases had no gene match. The CDR3 extends over 13 amino acids. The DNA of the CDR3 is TGTGCCACGGAGGGACAGATTAATGAAAAACTGTTTTTT. Protein: CATEGQINEKLFF.

The chain joins TRBV2 to TRBJ2-2; D remains unclear. Germline CDR1 SNHLY, CDR2 FYNNEI. V was cut by 6 bases and J by 4 bases, with 12 bases left in between. The CDR3 runs 14 residues. For the CDR3, the DNA is TGTGCCAGCAGCCCGTTGACTTCCACCGGGGAGCTGTTTTTT. This gives the protein CASSPLTSTGELFF.

The gene calls are TRBV7-2 and TRBJ1-1; D is perhaps TRBD1 (5 bases). The CDR3 has 16 amino acids. Germline V lookup: CDR1 SGHTA, CDR2 FQGNSA. V was pared by 1 base and J by 3 bases, with 15 bases between. CDR3 DNA sequence: TGTGCCAGCAGCTTAGGGCAGGGCCCCCCCTACACTGAAGCTTTCTTT. It yields the protein CASSLGQGPPYTEAFF.

V is TRBV4-3 and J is TRBJ2-1; 12 bases are shared with TRBD2. V lost 0 bases to trimming and J lost 8 bases; unmatched junction nucleotides: 11. Germline assignment: CDR1 LGHNA and CDR2 YSLEER. CDR3 length: 18 residues. The CDR3 DNA is TGCGCCAGCAGCCAAGATTACCGACTAGCGGGAGCGTCCGATGAGCAGTTCTTC. Its translation is CASSQDYRLAGASDEQFF.

The J gene is TRBJ1-1, the V gene TRBV27; TRBD1 matches at 7 bases. The CDR3 has 14 amino acids. V shed 6 bases, J shed 0 bases, and the junction held 4 bases outside the gene matches. CDR1 and CDR2 from the germline V gene are MNHEY and SMNVEV (reference sequence). The CDR3 region is CASRPQGMNTEAFF. CDR3 DNA sequence: TGTGCCAGCAGGCCACAGGGGATGAACACTGAAGCTTTCTTT.

The chain recombines TRBV7-6 with TRBJ2-5, with no clear D. The length of the CDR3 is 13 residues. From germline, CDR1 is SGHVS and CDR2 FNYEAQ. Trimming took 1 base from V and 2 from J, leaving 5 bases between them. The CDR3 DNA reads TGTGCCAGCAGCTTAGGTCGGCAAGAGACCCAGTACTTC. Its translation: CASSLGRQETQYF.

By share, this clone counts as medium-sized (0.01 to 0.1%). This rearrangement joins TRBV6-5 to TRBJ2-2; D not resolved. Germline CDR1 reads MNHEY; CDR2 reads SVGAGI. The CDR3 is made up of 12 amino acids. V lost 0 bases and J 8 bases, leaving 4 bases between the germline ends. Written as DNA, the CDR3 is TGTGCCAGCAGTTACTCGAGGGGGGAGCTGTTTTTT. The encoded protein is CASSYSRGELFF.

In this sample, this clone turned up a few times. The V and J genes are TRBV6-5 and TRBJ2-1; 8 nucleotides align to TRBD2. The CDR3 runs to 16 residues. Losses at the gene ends were 0 bases for V and 8 bases for J; bases not matched to a gene: 9. Germline V gives CDR1 MNHEY, CDR2 SVGAGI. CDR3 amino acids: CASSYSSAGVGDEQFF. As DNA, the CDR3 is TGTGCCAGCAGTTACTCATCAGCGGGAGTCGGGGATGAGCAGTTCTTC.